These T cell receptor beta chains were read from a single sample in a study of T-cell reconstitution after alpha-beta-depleted transplantation in children. One entry per CDR3 protein, called by TCRdb with MiXCR from the PCR reads. The sample carries hundreds of thousands of distinct CDR3 sequences, about an eighth recorded once. This specimen consisted of PBMCs, obtained before TCRalphabeta/CD19-depleted stem cell transplant. These TCRs come from a girl aged 2 to 9 with congenital amegakaryocytic thrombocytopenia, due to receive a stem cell transplant. Each CDR3 is given with its conserved first and last residue. A D gene is named only where the DNA matches it firmly. Size values are once, few and many counts, or a class for expanded clones, and some rows have none.

TRBV5-1	-	TRBJ2-7	many	TGCGCCAGCAGCTTGGCGGGTAGGGACTACGAGCAGTACTTC	CASSLAGRDYEQYF
TRBV5-1	TRBD2	TRBJ2-7	few	TGCGCCAGCAGCTCAAGACTAGCGGACGAGCAGTACTTC	CASSSRLADEQYF
TRBV7-9	TRBD1	TRBJ1-2	few	TGTGCCAGCAGCATCTGGGACAGGAGTAACTATGGCTACACCTTC	CASSIWDRSNYGYTF
TRBV12-3/TRBV12-4	-	TRBJ2-5	-	TGTGCCAGCAGCCTTTATAGGAAGACCCAGTACTTC	CASSLYRKTQYF
TRBV20-1	-	TRBJ1-5	many	TGCAGTGCTAGAGATAACAAGTTCCAGCATTTT	CSARDNKFQHF
TRBV20-1	TRBD2	TRBJ2-1	-	TGCAGTGCTAGATTTAAATCAACGGCGGGAGGGCCGAGGTACAATGAGCAGTTCTTC	CSARFKSTAGGPRYNEQFF
TRBV5-8	TRBD1	TRBJ1-3	few	TGTGCCAGCAGCCCACGGACAGGGGTGCATGGAAACACCATATATTTT	CASSPRTGVHGNTIYF
TRBV6-5	-	TRBJ1-3	many	TGTGCCAGCAGTTACTCCCCGACAGCAAGCTCTGGAAACACCATATATTTT	CASSYSPTASSGNTIYF
TRBV18	TRBD1	TRBJ1-1	few	TGTGCCAGCTCACCTCGGCAGACAGGGAGCACTGAAGCTTTCTTT	CASSPRQTGSTEAFF
TRBV21-1	-	TRBJ2-7	many	TGTGCCACCCCCCGGACTAAGAGCTCCTACGAGCAGTACTTC	CATPRTKSSYEQYF
TRBV27	TRBD2	TRBJ2-7	many	TGTGCCAGCAGTTTTAGCGGGAGTGGCAACGAGCAGTACTTC	CASSFSGSGNEQYF
TRBV7-2	TRBD2	TRBJ2-1	-	TGTGCCAGCAGCTTAAACGGGGGGGGCGGCAATGAGCAGTTCTTC	CASSLNGGGGNEQFF
TRBV3-1	-	TRBJ2-1	-	TGTGCCAGCAGCCAAGGCCCACACAATGAGCAGTTCTTC	CASSQGPHNEQFF
TRBV4-2	-	TRBJ2-5	-	TGTGCCAGCAGGCCAAGGGGAAGACTTCAAGAGACCCAGTACTTC	CASRPRGRLQETQYF
TRBV7-2	TRBD2	TRBJ2-7	-	TGTGCCAGCAGCCAGATACTAGCGGGAGGAACCAGGCAGTACTTC	CASSQILAGGTRQYF
TRBV28	-	TRBJ2-1	many	TGTGCCAGCAGTTTAAAATCCAATGAGCAGTTCTTC	CASSLKSNEQFF
TRBV12-3/TRBV12-4	-	TRBJ1-1	many	TGTGCCAGCAGTTTCGGGGCGGGGCTGGGTACTGAAGCTTTCTTT	CASSFGAGLGTEAFF
TRBV5-1	-	TRBJ2-1	many	TGCGCCAGCAGCCTCTGGGGCCAGGTAAATGAGCAGTTCTTC	CASSLWGQVNEQFF
TRBV28	-	TRBJ2-2	-	TGTGCCAGCAGTGGGGGCCTTTTTCTCGCCGGGGAGCTGTTTTTT	CASSGGLFLAGELFF
TRBV29-1	-	TRBJ2-7	few	TGCAGCGTTGATTCGACCCTGAGAGGGAGGACCTACGAGCAGTACTTC	CSVDSTLRGRTYEQYF
TRBV20-1	TRBD2	TRBJ2-3	many	TGCAGTGCTAGCGAGGGACTAGCGGAATTCGCCACAGATACGCAGTATTTT	CSASEGLAEFATDTQYF
TRBV12-3/TRBV12-4	TRBD2	TRBJ2-3	many	TGTGCCAGCAGTTTATCTTATGCTAGCGGGAGTGAAGGGACGGATACGCAGTATTTT	CASSLSYASGSEGTDTQYF
TRBV6-1	TRBD2	TRBJ2-1	-	TGTGCCAGCAGCCTAGCGGGAGGGCTCAGTGAGCAGTTCTTC	CASSLAGGLSEQFF
TRBV20-1	-	TRBJ2-1	-	TGCTGTGCTAGAGATCGAAGCATCGCCAGTAGGGTCGATGAGCAGTTCTTC	CCARDRSIASRVDEQFF
TRBV10-3	TRBD2	TRBJ2-1	-	TGTGCCATCGGGGATAGCGGGAGTAGTCTCAATGAGCAGTTCTTC	CAIGDSGSSLNEQFF
TRBV29-1	-	TRBJ2-1	many	TGCAGCGTTGTGCCTACCCCGACAGTTTTCAATGAGCAGTTCTTC	CSVVPTPTVFNEQFF
TRBV5-1	TRBD2	TRBJ2-1	many	TGCGCCAGCAGCTCCCTAGCGGGAGTGGGTGAGCAGTTCTTC	CASSSLAGVGEQFF
TRBV12-3/TRBV12-4	-	TRBJ1-1	many	TGTGCCAGCAGTTTATGGGTGTTGGGGGGGAACACTGAAGCTTTCTTT	CASSLWVLGGNTEAFF
TRBV20-1	-	TRBJ1-1	few	TGCAGTGCTAGAGTAGGTCTCTGGGGCACTGAAGCTTTCTTT	CSARVGLWGTEAFF
TRBV11-2	TRBD2	TRBJ2-1	-	TGTGCCAGCAGTCCAGACGAGGGGACTACATACTCCTACAATGAGCAGTTCTTC	CASSPDEGTTYSYNEQFF
TRBV5-1	-	TRBJ2-2	few	TGCGCCACCAACTCTGGTAGCCCCACCGGGGAGCTGTTTTTT	CATNSGSPTGELFF
TRBV18	TRBD2	TRBJ2-5	few	TGTGCCAGCTCACCACCTAGCGGGGAAGAGACCCAGTACTTC	CASSPPSGEETQYF
TRBV10-3	-	TRBJ2-6	many	TGTGCCATCAGGCCCTTTGAGGGCGGGGCCAACGTCCTGACTTTC	CAIRPFEGGANVLTF
TRBV5-1	TRBD2	TRBJ2-1	few	TGCGCCAGCAGCTTGGGACTAGCGGGAGGGCCTAATGAGCAGTTCTTC	CASSLGLAGGPNEQFF